The 9 T cell receptor beta chains presented below share a single source sample, sequenced in a study of a mutant IDH1 vaccine in newly diagnosed glioma. The data were produced by immunoSEQ multiplex PCR, yet TCRdb's version contains in-frame clones alone and is incomplete. The sample holds around 49,000 clones, around 78% seen once. The time point denotes: week 5, during vaccination. Vaccination used 300 ug of mutant IDH1 20-mer peptide per dose, with topical imiquimod. What these receptors recognize is not known. Here the sequenced sample was PBMCs, taken from a glioma patient whose treatment included an IDH1 peptide vaccine. The origin of the receptors is a man aged 45-60 years with glioma.

The V gene is TRBV30, the J gene TRBJ1-2, with D unresolved. Trimming shortened V by 1 base and J by 8 bases, and 23 bases separated the two germline ends. Germline CDR1 GTSNPN, CDR2 SVGIG (reference sequence). The CDR3 runs to 16 residues. CDR3 nucleotides: TGTGCCTGGAGTGGTCGCAGGTCAGTCGGCCTAAGGGGCTACACCTTC. Protein product: CAWSGRRSVGLRGYTF.

The V gene is TRBV6-1, the J gene TRBJ2-7; a possible D gene is TRBD1 (5 bases). Trimming cost V 6 bases and J 2 bases, with 11 bases left between them. Germline V gives CDR1 MNHNS, CDR2 SASEGT. The CDR3 is 13 amino acids. The CDR3 bases are TGTGCCAGCAGGCAGGGCCAAACCTACGAGCAGTACTTC. Its protein product is CASRQGQTYEQYF.

The chain couples TRBV2 to TRBJ1-2, with a weak D call TRBD1 (6 bases). The ends were cut back, 10 bases at V and 6 bases at J, with 30 bases in the middle. Per the germline V gene, CDR1 is SNHLY and CDR2 is FYNNEI. The CDR3 covers 17 residues. The CDR3 here is CATRERGRIGSEDGYTF. CDR3 nucleotide sequence: TGTGCCACCCGAGAAAGGGGGAGGATAGGCTCCGAAGATGGCTACACCTTC.

The chain recombines TRBV6-6 with TRBJ2-7; 9 positions match TRBD1. In germline, CDR1 is MNHNY, CDR2 SVGAGI (reference sequence). V lost 5 bases, J lost 4 bases, and 12 bases stayed unmatched. The CDR3 loop spans 16 amino acids. CDR3: CASSTTDRGGGYEQYF. CDR3 sequence (DNA): TGTGCCAGCAGTACTACCGACAGGGGGGGCGGGTACGAGCAGTACTTC.

V and J are TRBV19 and TRBJ2-7, with TRBD2 matching 10 bases. The V gene end was trimmed by 5 bases and the J gene end by 3 bases; junction bases not matched to a gene: 7. This CDR3 comprises 15 residues. Germline values: CDR1 LNHDA, CDR2 SQIVND (reference sequence). CDR3 residues: CASSPLAGGNYEQYF. CDR3 nucleotide sequence: TGTGCCAGTAGTCCCTTAGCGGGGGGAAACTACGAGCAGTACTTC.

This chain joins TRBV29-1 and TRBJ2-5; tentative D call: TRBD1 (6 bases). The CDR3 covers 12 residues. The V end was cut by 4 bases, the J end by 3 bases, with 9 bases between. From germline, CDR1 is SQVTM and CDR2 ANQGSEA. DNA of the CDR3: TGCAGCGTTGTAAGGACAGAAGAGACCCAGTACTTC. As protein: CSVVRTEETQYF.

V is TRBV20-1 and J is TRBJ2-5, with D unclear. Trimming left V 7 bases short and J 4 bases short, with 10 bases between. This CDR3 comprises 11 residues. Germline V gene data show CDR1 as DFQATT and CDR2 as SNEGSKA (reference sequence). The CDR3 DNA sequence: TGCAGTGTTCTCGGTAGAGAGACCCAGTACTTC. Translating gives CSVLGRETQYF.

The rearrangement joins TRBV6-6 to TRBJ2-3; possible D gene TRBD2, 5 bases. This CDR3 comprises 13 residues. Germline CDR1 MNHNY, CDR2 SVGAGI (reference sequence). V shed 5 bases and J shed 6 bases, with 12 bases lying between them. In nucleotides, the CDR3 is TGTGCCAGCAGTCCCCCGGGCGGGGATACGCAGTATTTT. Translation gives CASSPPGGDTQYF.

This clone has just a few counts. This chain uses TRBV30 with TRBJ2-5; TRBD2 agrees at 8 bases. V dropped 5 bases and J dropped 2; count of bases not matched to a gene: 7. This CDR3 has 14 amino acids. The germline V gene encodes CDR1 GTSNPN and CDR2 SVGIG (reference sequence). CDR3 bases: TGTGCCTGGGCGGGGGGTCTTTCTCAAGAGACCCAGTACTTC. Translated, it gives CAWAGGLSQETQYF.